These 26 T cell receptor beta chains came from one sample sequenced in a study of lymphopenia after photon versus proton radiotherapy. Libraries were prepared by immunoSEQ multiplex PCR; TCRdb keeps only in-frame clonotypes and omits some of them. This sample has more than 70,000 clones, with over 70% found just once. Source: peripheral blood, taken from a patient treated with proton-based radiotherapy. The receptors originated from a man between 60 and 75 years old with pancreatic cancer.

The chain couples TRBV28 to TRBJ2-5; 9 nucleotides line up with TRBD1. CDR1 is MDHEN, CDR2 SYDVKM, per germline. Trimming removed 11 bases from V and 5 bases from J; junction bases left unmatched: 6. This CDR3 has 12 amino acids. In nucleotides, the CDR3 is TGTGCCGTGGGGACAGGGTCGGAGACCCAGTACTTC. This translates into CAVGTGSETQYF.

The chain links TRBV6-1 to TRBJ2-3; D gene uncertain. Per germline, CDR1 MNHNS and CDR2 SASEGT. V was cut by 2 bases and J by 5 bases, with 5 bases left in between. The CDR3 sequence is 12 residues long. The DNA for the CDR3 is TGTGCCAGCAGTGAATGGGAAGATACGCAGTATTTT. It is translated as CASSEWEDTQYF.

The chain carries TRBV9 and TRBJ1-2; a weak D match, TRBD1 (5 bases). There are 14 residues in the CDR3. The germline V gene encodes CDR1 SGDLS and CDR2 YYNGEE. V lost 0 bases to trimming and J lost 6 bases, with 12 bases between them. The CDR3 coding sequence is TGTGCCAGCAGCGTAGCCGGGGGAGAAAATGGCTACACCTTC. Translation: CASSVAGGENGYTF. Looking up the rest from reference TRBV9 and TRBJ1-2 gives the full variable domain: DSGVTQTPKHLITATGQRVTLRCSPRSGDLSVYWYQQSLDQGLQFLIQYYNGEERAKGNILERFSAQQFPDLHSELNLSSLELGDSALYFCASSVAGGENGYTFGSGTRLTVV.

A few counts support this clone. This sequence joins TRBV7-3 and TRBJ2-1; D gene unclear. Germline CDR1 SGHTA, CDR2 FQGTGA. There are 13 residues in the CDR3. Between the trimmed V and J ends, which lost 4 bases and 3 bases, there was a span of 7 bases. The CDR3 spells CASSSGLYNEQFF. DNA for the CDR3: TGTGCCAGCAGCTCGGGTCTCTACAATGAGCAGTTCTTC.

V and J are TRBV28 and TRBJ2-1, with D perhaps being TRBD1 or TRBD2 (5 bases each). Germline values: CDR1 MDHEN, CDR2 SYDVKM. V was clipped by 7 bases and J by 8 bases, with 15 bases between them. This CDR3 region has 13 residues. The CDR3 nucleotides read TGTGCCAGCATCCGAACAGGAGGCGATGAGCAGTTCTTC. Residues: CASIRTGGDEQFF.

The chain combines TRBV6-5 with TRBJ2-7; D unresolved. Trimming removed 6 bases from V and 4 bases from J, with 7 bases in between. Germline V gene data show CDR1 as MNHEY and CDR2 as SVGAGI. The CDR3 is 11 amino acids. CDR3 coding DNA: TGTGCCAGCAGAACAGCATACGAGCAGTACTTC. This translates into CASRTAYEQYF.

This sequence joins TRBV7-8 and TRBJ2-5; D might be TRBD1 (6 bases). V lost 5 bases and J 4 bases, leaving 14 bases between the germline ends. CDR3 length equals 14 residues. The germline gives CDR1 SGHVS, CDR2 FQNEAQ. CDR3: CASSHYRDGETQYF. CDR3 nucleotide sequence: TGTGCCAGCAGCCACTACAGGGACGGAGAGACCCAGTACTTC.

The chain is built from TRBV11-2 and TRBJ2-5; the D gene is possibly TRBD1 (6 bases). The V end lost 6 bases, the J end lost 5 bases, and 16 bases lay between the germline ends. This CDR3 is 14 amino acids long. Germline V gives CDR1 SGHAT, CDR2 FQNNGV. Here the CDR3 reads CASSSGESVETQYF. For the CDR3, the DNA is TGTGCCAGCAGTTCAGGGGAGTCCGTTGAGACCCAGTACTTC.

This chain connects TRBV27 to TRBJ1-1; no definite D call. Germline V lookup: CDR1 MNHEY, CDR2 SMNVEV (reference sequence). The CDR3 is made up of 14 amino acids. V lost 6 bases to trimming and J lost 0 bases, with 11 bases between them. CDR3: CASRLNWLNTEAFF. As DNA, the CDR3 is TGTGCCAGCAGACTGAATTGGTTGAACACTGAAGCTTTCTTT.

The genes are TRBV7-2 and TRBJ1-4; D is unclear. CDR1 is SGHTA and CDR2 is FQGNSA in the germline V gene. This CDR3 is 15 amino acids long. V dropped 3 bases and J dropped 1 base, with 9 bases sitting between them. In DNA form, the CDR3 reads TGTGCCAGCAGCTTTGCATTAGGAACTAATGAAAAACTGTTTTTT. Translation: CASSFALGTNEKLFF.

V gene TRBV9 combines with J gene TRBJ2-3; D remains unclear. This CDR3 is 14 amino acids long. Germline CDR1 SGDLS, CDR2 YYNGEE. V was trimmed by 0 bases and J by 3 bases, leaving 8 bases between them. CDR3 bases: TGTGCCAGCAGCGTAGGGTACGGAACAGATACGCAGTATTTT. Amino acid sequence: CASSVGYGTDTQYF.

This clone is a singleton in its sample. The chain joins TRBV9 to TRBJ1-3; D is possibly TRBD1 (6 bases). The CDR3 is 15 amino acids. V lost 0 bases, J lost 0 bases, and 7 bases lay in between. In germline, CDR1 is SGDLS, CDR2 YYNGEE. The CDR3 sequence: CASSVVDSSGNTIYF. CDR3 nucleotide sequence: TGTGCCAGCAGCGTAGTGGACAGCTCTGGAAACACCATATATTTT.

This clone was seen a handful of times. The chain joins TRBV6-1 to TRBJ1-5; the D is unclear. The germline gives CDR1 MNHNS, CDR2 SASEGT. V gave up 2 bases and J gave up 0 bases, with 8 bases separating them. The CDR3 covers 15 residues. Here the CDR3 DNA reads TGTGCCAGCAGTGAACCCAGCCATAGCAATCAGCCCCAGCATTTT. Translating gives CASSEPSHSNQPQHF.

The gene calls are TRBV6-6 and TRBJ1-4; D is unclear. The germline V gene encodes CDR1 MNHNY and CDR2 SVGAGI (reference sequence). This CDR3 region has 15 residues. V dropped 7 bases and J dropped 0 bases, with 12 bases sitting between them. The CDR3, as DNA: TGTGCCAGCATGAGGGCCCCTGCAACTAATGAAAAACTGTTTTTT. Its translation: CASMRAPATNEKLFF.

The V gene is TRBV28, the J gene TRBJ2-7; D call uncertain. The CDR3 sequence is 16 residues long. The V and J ends lost 5 bases and 6 bases respectively, with 23 bases between them. Germline V gene lookup returns CDR1 MDHEN and CDR2 SYDVKM. The CDR3 bases are TGTGCCAGCAGTCCCCCGTACATGAGGAGTCTTGGCGAGCAGTACTTC. Its protein product is CASSPPYMRSLGEQYF. Variable domain in full (rest from reference TRBV28 and TRBJ2-7): DVKVTQSSRYLVKRTGEKVFLECVQDMDHENMFWYRQDPGLGLRLIYFSYDVKMKEKGDIPEGYSVSREKKERFSLILESASTNQTSMYLCASSPPYMRSLGEQYFGPGTRLTVT.

In this sample, this clone turned up once. The chain has TRBV2 and TRBJ2-2; 9 nucleotides match TRBD2. V gave up 6 bases and J gave up 6 bases; unmatched junction bases: 11. CDR3 size: 16 residues. Germline CDR1 and CDR2: SNHLY and FYNNEI. The DNA for the CDR3 is TGTGCCAGCAGGCCCCCTAGCGGGAATAAACCCGGGGAGCTGTTTTTT. It specifies CASRPPSGNKPGELFF.

This chain uses TRBV4-3 with TRBJ2-4, with D perhaps TRBD1 (5 bases). Deletions cut 3 bases from V and 7 bases from J, with 19 bases between. This CDR3 is built from 16 residues. Per the germline V gene, CDR1 is LGHNA and CDR2 is YSLEER. The CDR3 spells CASSQKLDSEGNIQYF. The DNA of the CDR3 is TGCGCCAGCAGCCAGAAGCTCGACAGTGAAGGGAACATTCAGTACTTC.

V is TRBV6-1 and J is TRBJ2-6; D is unclear. Trimming pared 3 bases from V and 2 bases from J, leaving 2 bases between. The CDR3 spans 13 residues. CDR1 is MNHNS, CDR2 SASEGT, per germline. This CDR3 is CASSDTGANVLTF. In nucleotides, the CDR3 is TGTGCCAGCAGTGATACTGGGGCCAACGTCCTGACTTTC.

The J gene is TRBJ2-2, the V gene TRBV4-3; D perhaps matches TRBD2 (6 bases). The V gene lost 0 bases and the J gene lost 0 bases, with 11 bases spanning the gap. This CDR3 region has 17 residues. CDR1 is LGHNA and CDR2 is YSLEER in the germline V gene. The CDR3 DNA reads as TGCGCCAGCAGCCAAGATCGGGCTAGCGCGAACACCGGGGAGCTGTTTTTT. This translates into CASSQDRASANTGELFF.

This chain joins TRBV5-5 and TRBJ1-1; 7 bases fit TRBD1. Germline trimming cut 5 bases from V and 4 bases from J; bases unmatched to any gene: 8. Germline CDR1 SGHKS, CDR2 YYEKEE (reference sequence). This CDR3 contains 14 residues. The CDR3 is CASSGEGASTEAFF. CDR3 DNA: TGTGCCAGCAGTGGGGAGGGGGCGAGCACTGAAGCTTTCTTT.

In its sample, this clone was seen a few times. The chain couples TRBV11-2 to TRBJ1-3, with 9 bases that match TRBD1. V lost 1 base and J lost 9; bases outside the gene matches: 10. This CDR3 region has 16 residues. From germline, CDR1 is SGHAT and CDR2 FQNNGV. CDR3 residues: CASSLGSHRGQGTIYF. The CDR3 DNA is TGTGCCAGCAGCTTAGGGTCCCACAGGGGGCAAGGCACCATATATTTT.

V is TRBV13 and J is TRBJ1-1, with 8 bases aligning to TRBD1. Germline trimming cut 6 bases from V and 1 base from J; bases unmatched to any gene: 4. CDR1 and CDR2 (germline): PRHDT, FYEKMQ (reference sequence). There are 14 residues in the CDR3. The CDR3 DNA reads TGTGCCAGCAGTATCGGACAGGGGAACACTGAAGCTTTCTTT. Encoded protein: CASSIGQGNTEAFF.

This sequence joins TRBV2 and TRBJ2-7; 14 nucleotides line up with TRBD2. V trimming: 5 bases; J trimming: 5 bases; junction bases outside the gene matches: 11. The CDR3 is made up of 17 amino acids. Per the germline V gene, CDR1 is SNHLY and CDR2 is FYNNEI. The CDR3 coding sequence is TGTGCCAGCAGTCCCCCAGTTGGGACTAGCGGGAGCAACGAGCAGTACTTC. Translating gives CASSPPVGTSGSNEQYF.

The rearrangement joins TRBV9 to TRBJ2-1; tentatively, D is TRBD2 (6 bases). V lost 4 bases, J lost 1 base, and 9 bases lay in between. CDR1 SGDLS and CDR2 YYNGEE come from the germline V gene. The CDR3 covers 14 residues. The CDR3 region has the DNA TGTGCCAGCAGCCTCGGGGGATCCTACAATGAGCAGTTCTTC. Its protein is CASSLGGSYNEQFF.

The chain carries TRBV6-5 and TRBJ2-7, with 14 positions matching TRBD2. Unmatched junction bases numbered 14, after V lost 10 bases and J lost 9 bases. The CDR3 is 15 residues long. CDR1 is MNHEY and CDR2 is SVGAGI in the germline V gene. Here the CDR3 DNA reads TGTGCCACCAGAGCCCCGGGACTAGCGGGAGCTGCGCAGTACTTC. This translates into CATRAPGLAGAAQYF.

This chain joins TRBV7-3 and TRBJ2-3, with 10 bases fitting TRBD1. The V segment lost 4 bases and the J segment 5 bases; nucleotides outside the gene matches: 3. The CDR3 loop spans 14 amino acids. From germline, CDR1 is SGHTA and CDR2 FQGTGA. Here the CDR3 DNA reads TGTGCCAGCAGCTCGGGACAGGGGAAAGATACGCAGTATTTT. Translating it yields CASSSGQGKDTQYF. Full variable domain (outside the CDR3, taken from reference TRBV7-3 and TRBJ2-3): GAGVSQTPSNKVTEKGKYVELRCDPISGHTALYWYRQSLGQGPEFLIYFQGTGAADDSGLPNDRFFAVRPEGSVSTLKIQRTERGDSAVYLCASSSGQGKDTQYFGPGTRLTVL.